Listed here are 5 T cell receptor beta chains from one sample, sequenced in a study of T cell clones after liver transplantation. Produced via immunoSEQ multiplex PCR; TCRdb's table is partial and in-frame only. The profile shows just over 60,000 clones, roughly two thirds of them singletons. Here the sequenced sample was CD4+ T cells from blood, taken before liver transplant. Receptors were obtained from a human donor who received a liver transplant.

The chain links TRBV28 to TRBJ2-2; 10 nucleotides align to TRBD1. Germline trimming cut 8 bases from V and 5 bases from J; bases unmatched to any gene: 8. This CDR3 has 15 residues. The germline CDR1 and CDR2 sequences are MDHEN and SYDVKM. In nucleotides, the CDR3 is TGTGCCAGCCTCCTGGGGACAGGGGCAACCGGGGAGCTGTTTTTT. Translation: CASLLGTGATGELFF. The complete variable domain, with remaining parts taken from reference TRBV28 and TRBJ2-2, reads DVKVTQSSRYLVKRTGEKVFLECVQDMDHENMFWYRQDPGLGLRLIYFSYDVKMKEKGDIPEGYSVSREKKERFSLILESASTNQTSMYLCASLLGTGATGELFFGEGSRLTVL.

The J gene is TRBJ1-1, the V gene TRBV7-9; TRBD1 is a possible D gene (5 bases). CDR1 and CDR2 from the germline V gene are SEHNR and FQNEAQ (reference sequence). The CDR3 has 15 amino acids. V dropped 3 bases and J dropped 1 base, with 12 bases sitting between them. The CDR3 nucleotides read TGTGCCAGCAGCTTGAGAGGGACTGGGAACACTGAAGCTTTCTTT. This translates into CASSLRGTGNTEAFF.

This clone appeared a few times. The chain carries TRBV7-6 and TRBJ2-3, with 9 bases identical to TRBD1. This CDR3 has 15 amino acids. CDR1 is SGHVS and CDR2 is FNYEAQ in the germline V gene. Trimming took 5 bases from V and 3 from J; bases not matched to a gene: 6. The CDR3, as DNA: TGTGCCAGCAGCCGGACAGGGGAAAGAACAGATACGCAGTATTTT. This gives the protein CASSRTGERTDTQYF.

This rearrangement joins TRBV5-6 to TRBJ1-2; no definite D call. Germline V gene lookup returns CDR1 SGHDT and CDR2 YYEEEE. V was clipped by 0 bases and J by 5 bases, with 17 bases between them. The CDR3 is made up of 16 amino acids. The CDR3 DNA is TGTGCCAGCAGCTTGGTGATTGGGAGCTTAGGGTATGGCTACACCTTC. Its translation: CASSLVIGSLGYGYTF.

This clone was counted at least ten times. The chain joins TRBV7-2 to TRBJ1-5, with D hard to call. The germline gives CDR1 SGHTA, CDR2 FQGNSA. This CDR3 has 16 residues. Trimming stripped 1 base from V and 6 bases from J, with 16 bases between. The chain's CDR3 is CASSLGPLRGGQPQHF. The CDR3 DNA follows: TGTGCCAGCAGCTTAGGCCCGTTACGAGGAGGTCAGCCCCAGCATTTT.